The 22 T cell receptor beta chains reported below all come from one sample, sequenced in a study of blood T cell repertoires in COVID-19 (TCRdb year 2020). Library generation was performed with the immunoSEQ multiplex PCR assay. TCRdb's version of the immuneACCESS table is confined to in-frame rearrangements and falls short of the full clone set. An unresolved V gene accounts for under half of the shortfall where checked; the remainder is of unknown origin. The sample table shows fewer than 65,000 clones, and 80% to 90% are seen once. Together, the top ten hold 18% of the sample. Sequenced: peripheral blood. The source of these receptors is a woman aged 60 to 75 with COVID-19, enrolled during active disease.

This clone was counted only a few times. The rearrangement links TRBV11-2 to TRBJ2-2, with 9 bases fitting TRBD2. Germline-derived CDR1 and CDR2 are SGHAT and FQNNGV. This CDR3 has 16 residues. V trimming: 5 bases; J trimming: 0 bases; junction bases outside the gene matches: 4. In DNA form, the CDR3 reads TGTGCCAGCAGCCCTCGACTAGCGGCGAACACCGGGGAGCTGTTTTTT. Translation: CASSPRLAANTGELFF.

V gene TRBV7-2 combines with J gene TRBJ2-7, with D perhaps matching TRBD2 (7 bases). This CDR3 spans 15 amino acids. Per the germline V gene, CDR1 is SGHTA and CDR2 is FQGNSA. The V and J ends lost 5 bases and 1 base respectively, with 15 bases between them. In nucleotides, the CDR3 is TGTGCCAGCAGCCCTACGGGGGGCCATTCCTACGAGCAGTACTTC. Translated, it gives CASSPTGGHSYEQYF.

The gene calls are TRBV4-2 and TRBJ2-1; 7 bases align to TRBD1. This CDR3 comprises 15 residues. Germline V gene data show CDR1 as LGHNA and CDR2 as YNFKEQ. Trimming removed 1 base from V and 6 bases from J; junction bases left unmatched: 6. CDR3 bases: TGTGCCAGCAGCCAAGGCCCAGGGGGTGGCAATGAGCAGTTCTTC. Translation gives CASSQGPGGGNEQFF.

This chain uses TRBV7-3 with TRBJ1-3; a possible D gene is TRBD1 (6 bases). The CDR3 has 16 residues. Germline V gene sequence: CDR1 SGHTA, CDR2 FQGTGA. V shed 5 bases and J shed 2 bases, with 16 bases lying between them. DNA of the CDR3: TGTGCCAGCAGCCCATGGGGGCAAGGGCCTGGAAACACCATATATTTT. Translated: CASSPWGQGPGNTIYF.

DNA for the CDR3: TGCGCCAGCAGCCCGTGGGAGGGTAACAATGAGCAGTTCTTC. Translated, it gives CASSPWEGNNEQFF. The rearrangement uses TRBV4-1 and TRBJ2-1; 7 nucleotides match TRBD2. Germline assignment: CDR1 MGHRA and CDR2 YSYEKL. Losses at the gene ends were 4 bases for V and 5 bases for J; bases not matched to a gene: 5. The CDR3 is 14 residues long.

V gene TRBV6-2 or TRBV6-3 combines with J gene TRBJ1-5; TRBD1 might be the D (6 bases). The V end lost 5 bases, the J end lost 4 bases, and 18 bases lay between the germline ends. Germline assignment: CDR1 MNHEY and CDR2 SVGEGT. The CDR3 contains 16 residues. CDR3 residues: CASSRGHPTLNQPQHF. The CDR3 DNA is TGTGCCAGCAGTAGGGGACACCCGACCCTTAATCAGCCCCAGCATTTT.

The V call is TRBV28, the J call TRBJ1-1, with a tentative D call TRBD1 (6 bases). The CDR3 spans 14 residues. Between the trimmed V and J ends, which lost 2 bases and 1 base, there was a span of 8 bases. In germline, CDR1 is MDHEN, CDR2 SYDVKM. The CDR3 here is CASSLGRGNTEAFF. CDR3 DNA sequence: TGTGCCAGCAGTTTAGGCAGGGGGAACACTGAAGCTTTCTTT.

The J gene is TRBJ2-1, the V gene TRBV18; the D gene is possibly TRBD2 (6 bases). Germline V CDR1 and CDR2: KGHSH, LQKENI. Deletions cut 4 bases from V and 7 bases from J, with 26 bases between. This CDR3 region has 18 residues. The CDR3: CASSLPGLQAAVSNEQFF. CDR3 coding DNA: TGTGCCAGCTCACTACCGGGACTGCAGGCGGCGGTTTCTAATGAGCAGTTCTTC.

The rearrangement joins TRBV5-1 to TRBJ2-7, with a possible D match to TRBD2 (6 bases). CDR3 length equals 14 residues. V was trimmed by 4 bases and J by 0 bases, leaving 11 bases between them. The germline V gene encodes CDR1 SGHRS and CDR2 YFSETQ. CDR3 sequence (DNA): TGCGCCAGCAGCAGGGCTAGCGACTCCTACGAGCAGTACTTC. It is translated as CASSRASDSYEQYF. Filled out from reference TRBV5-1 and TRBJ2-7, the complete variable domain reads KAGVTQTPRYLIKTRGQQVTLSCSPISGHRSVSWYQQTPGQGLQFLFEYFSETQRNKGNFPGRFSGRQFSNSRSEMNVSTLELGDSALYLCASSRASDSYEQYFGPGTRLTVT.

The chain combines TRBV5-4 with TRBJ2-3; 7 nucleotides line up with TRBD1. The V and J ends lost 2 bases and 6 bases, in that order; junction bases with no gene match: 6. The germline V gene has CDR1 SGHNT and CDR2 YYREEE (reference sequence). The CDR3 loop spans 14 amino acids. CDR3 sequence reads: CASSFPTGRDTQYF. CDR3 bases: TGTGCCAGCAGCTTTCCGACAGGGCGGGATACGCAGTATTTT.

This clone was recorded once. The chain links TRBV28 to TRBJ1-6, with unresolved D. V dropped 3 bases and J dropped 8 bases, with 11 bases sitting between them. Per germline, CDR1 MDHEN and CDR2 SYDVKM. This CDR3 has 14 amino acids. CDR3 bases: TGTGCCAGCAGTTTGATCTTGGGCGATTCACCCCTCCACTTT. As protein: CASSLILGDSPLHF.

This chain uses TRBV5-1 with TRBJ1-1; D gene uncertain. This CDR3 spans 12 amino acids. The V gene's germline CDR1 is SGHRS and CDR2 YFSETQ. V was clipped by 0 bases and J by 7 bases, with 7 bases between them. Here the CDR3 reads CASSLGGNEAFF. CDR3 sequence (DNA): TGCGCCAGCAGCTTGGGAGGGAATGAAGCTTTCTTT.

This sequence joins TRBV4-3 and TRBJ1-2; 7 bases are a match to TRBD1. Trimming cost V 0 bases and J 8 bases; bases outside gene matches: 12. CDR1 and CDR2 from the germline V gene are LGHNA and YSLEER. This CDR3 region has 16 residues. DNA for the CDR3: TGCGCCAGCAGCCAAGATAGCAGGGACAGTCTGAGCGGCTACACCTTC. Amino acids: CASSQDSRDSLSGYTF.

CDR3 loop: CASSRWTADTQYF. In DNA, the CDR3 is TGCGCCAGCAGCCGTTGGACTGCAGATACGCAGTATTTT. This chain links TRBV5-1 with TRBJ2-3; tentative D call: TRBD2 (5 bases). CDR3 length equals 13 residues. V gave up 4 bases and J gave up 4 bases, with 10 bases separating them. Germline V CDR1 and CDR2: SGHRS, YFSETQ.

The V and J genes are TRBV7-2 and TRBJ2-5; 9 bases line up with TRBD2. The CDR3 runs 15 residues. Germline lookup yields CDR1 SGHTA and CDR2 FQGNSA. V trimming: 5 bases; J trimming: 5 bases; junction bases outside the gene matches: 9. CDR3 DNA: TGTGCCAGCAGCATCGTTGCTAGCGGGGTGGAGACCCAGTACTTC. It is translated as CASSIVASGVETQYF. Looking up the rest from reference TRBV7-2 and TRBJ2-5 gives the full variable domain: GAGVSQSPSNKVTEKGKDVELRCDPISGHTALYWYRQSLGQGLEFLIYFQGNSAPDKSGLPSDRFSAERTGGSVSTLTIQRTQQEDSAVYLCASSIVASGVETQYFGPGTRLLVL.

The CDR3 spells CSVLSGGNQPQHF. For the CDR3, the DNA is TGCAGCGTTTTATCAGGGGGCAATCAGCCCCAGCATTTT. The chain joins TRBV29-1 to TRBJ1-5; possibly TRBD1 for D (6 bases). This CDR3 region has 13 residues. Germline V gene sequence: CDR1 SQVTM, CDR2 ANQGSEA. With 5 bases removed from V and 2 bases from J, the gap between germline ends came to 10 bases. The full variable domain, its missing parts supplied by reference TRBV29-1 and TRBJ1-5, is SAVISQKPSRDICQRGTSLTIQCQVDSQVTMMFWYRQQPGQSLTLIATANQGSEATYESGFVIDKFPISRPNLTFSTLTVSNMSPEDSSIYLCSVLSGGNQPQHFGDGTRLSIL.

The CDR3 spells CASSQDRVGRGYTF. CDR3 in DNA: TGTGCCAGCAGCCAAGACAGGGTAGGAAGGGGCTACACCTTC. This chain joins TRBV3-1 (or the pseudogene TRBV3-2) and TRBJ1-2; a possible D gene is TRBD1 (5 bases). CDR3 length equals 14 residues. The V and J ends lost 0 bases and 8 bases respectively, with 13 bases between them. The germline CDR1 and CDR2 sequences are LGHDT and YNNKEL (reference sequence).

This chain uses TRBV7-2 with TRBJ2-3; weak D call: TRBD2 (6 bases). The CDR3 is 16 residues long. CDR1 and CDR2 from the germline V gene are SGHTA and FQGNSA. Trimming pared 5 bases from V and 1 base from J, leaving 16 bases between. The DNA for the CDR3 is TGTGCCAGCAGCCTGCGGGACTCCCGAGGCACAGATACGCAGTATTTT. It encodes CASSLRDSRGTDTQYF.

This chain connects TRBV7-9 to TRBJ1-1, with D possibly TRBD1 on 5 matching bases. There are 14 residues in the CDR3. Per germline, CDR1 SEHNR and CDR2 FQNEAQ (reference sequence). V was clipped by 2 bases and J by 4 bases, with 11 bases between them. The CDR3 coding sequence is TGTGCCAGCAGCTTATCTGGGGCGTCCACTGAAGCTTTCTTT. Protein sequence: CASSLSGASTEAFF.

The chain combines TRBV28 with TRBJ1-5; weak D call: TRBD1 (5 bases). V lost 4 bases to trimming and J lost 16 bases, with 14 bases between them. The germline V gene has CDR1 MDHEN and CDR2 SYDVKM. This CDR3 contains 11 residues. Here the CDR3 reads CASSSDRRYHF. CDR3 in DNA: TGTGCCAGCAGTTCCGACAGACGATACCATTTT.

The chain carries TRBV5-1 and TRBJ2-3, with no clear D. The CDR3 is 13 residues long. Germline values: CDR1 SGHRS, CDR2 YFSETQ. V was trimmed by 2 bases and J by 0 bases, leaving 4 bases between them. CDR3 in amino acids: CASSFFSTDTQYF. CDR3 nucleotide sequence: TGCGCCAGCAGCTTCTTTAGCACAGATACGCAGTATTTT.

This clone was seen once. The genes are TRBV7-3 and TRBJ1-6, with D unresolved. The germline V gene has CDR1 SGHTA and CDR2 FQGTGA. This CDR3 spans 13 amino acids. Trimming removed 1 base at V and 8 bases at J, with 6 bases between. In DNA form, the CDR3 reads TGTGCCAGCAGCTTAAAGGAGCATTCACCCCTCCACTTT. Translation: CASSLKEHSPLHF. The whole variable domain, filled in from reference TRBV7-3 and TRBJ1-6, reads GAGVSQTPSNKVTEKGKYVELRCDPISGHTALYWYRQSLGQGPEFLIYFQGTGAADDSGLPNDRFFAVRPEGSVSTLKIQRTERGDSAVYLCASSLKEHSPLHFGNGTRLTVT.